The rows below give T cell receptor beta chains drawn from one sample of a study of monozygotic twins with cystic fibrosis. Libraries were prepared by immunoSEQ multiplex PCR; TCRdb keeps only in-frame clonotypes and omits some of them. This sample has some 32,000 clones; approximately 92% occur once, and the top ten carry roughly 0.85%. The source material was blood. The receptors come from a girl aged 2 to 9 with cystic fibrosis. Both conserved end residues are part of each CDR3. The order of the fields is J gene, D gene, clone size, V gene, CDR3 DNA, CDR3 protein. D genes are given only for firm matches. Clone sizes are given selectively: once, few, many, or a class where the clone is expanded.

>TRBJ1-1|NA|NA|TRBV25-1
TGTGCCAGCAGTGAATACGGGAACACTGAAGCTTTCTTT
CASSEYGNTEAFF
>TRBJ1-1|TRBD1|NA|TRBV7-9
TGTGCCAGCAGCTCCCCGGACAGGAACGCTTTCTTT
CASSSPDRNAFF
>TRBJ2-7|TRBD1|NA|TRBV19
TGTGCCAGTAGTCCTTTGGGGACAGGGGCCGACTACGAGCAGTACTTC
CASSPLGTGADYEQYF
>TRBJ1-4|NA|NA|TRBV6-1
TGTGCCAGCAGTGAAGGTTACATCGTAGAAAAACTGTTTTTT
CASSEGYIVEKLFF
>TRBJ2-5|NA|NA|TRBV30
TGTGCCTGGACAGGGGCAGAGGGAGAGACCCAGTACTTC
CAWTGAEGETQYF
>TRBJ2-3|NA|NA|TRBV7-2
TGTGCCAGCAGGACAAGGGGCCCCTCGCCCACAGATACGCAGTATTTT
CASRTRGPSPTDTQYF
>TRBJ1-2|NA|NA|TRBV18
TGTGCCAGCTCACCGGGAGCTTCGGGGGGCTACACCTTC
CASSPGASGGYTF
>TRBJ1-3|NA|NA|TRBV15
TGTGCCACCAGCAGACAGGGATTAACTGGAAACACCATATATTTT
CATSRQGLTGNTIYF
>TRBJ2-1|NA|NA|TRBV27
TGTGCCAGCAGTTTAAGGGGCGGGAAGAGGACCTACAATGAGCAGTTCTTC
CASSLRGGKRTYNEQFF
>TRBJ2-1|NA|NA|TRBV2
TGTGCCAGCAGTCCCACCGACGGGAGCTCCTACAATGAGCAGTTCTTC
CASSPTDGSSYNEQFF
>TRBJ1-1|NA|NA|TRBV7-2
TGTGCCAGCAGCTTAGTTATTACAAGGACTGAAGCTTTCTTT
CASSLVITRTEAFF
>TRBJ1-1|NA|NA|TRBV18
TGTGCCAGCTCACCAGCAGGGTCGCGAACTGAAGCTTTCTTT
CASSPAGSRTEAFF
>TRBJ2-7|TRBD2|NA|TRBV27
TGTGCCAGCAGCTCGCCCGGGGGGCTAGCGGGAGATGAGCAGTACTTC
CASSSPGGLAGDEQYF
>TRBJ1-2|NA|NA|TRBV27
TGTGCCAGCAGACTTATGGAGGGCCACTATGGCTACACCTTC
CASRLMEGHYGYTF
>TRBJ2-7|NA|NA|TRBV7-2
TGTGCCAGCAGCTTAGCCTATGGAGTAGAGGGAGGACCATACGAGCAGTACTTC
CASSLAYGVEGGPYEQYF
>TRBJ2-5|NA|NA|TRBV9
TGTGCCAGCAGCGTAGGGACCCAGCATGGCGAGACCCAGTACTTC
CASSVGTQHGETQYF
>TRBJ2-7|NA|once|TRBV28
TGTGCCAGCACTAAAACGGGCCAGGGGCGCTCCTACGAGCAGTACTTC
CASTKTGQGRSYEQYF
>TRBJ2-7|TRBD1|NA|TRBV7-2
TGTGCCAGCAGCACCGGGACAGGGGGCTCCTACGAGCAGTACTTC
CASSTGTGGSYEQYF
>TRBJ2-4|TRBD1|NA|TRBV15
TGTGCCACCAGCAGAGATAAGGGGGCGAGGAACATTCAGTACTTC
CATSRDKGARNIQYF
>TRBJ2-4|NA|NA|TRBV2
TGTGCCAGCAGTGAAGGGATTGCATCAAACATTCAGTACTTC
CASSEGIASNIQYF
>TRBJ1-4|TRBD1|NA|TRBV6-6
TGTGCCAGCAGAGGACAGGGCACTAATGAAAAACTGTTTTTT
CASRGQGTNEKLFF
>TRBJ2-5|TRBD1|NA|TRBV28
TGTGCCAGCAGTCCACAGGGGCAAGAGACCCAGTACTTC
CASSPQGQETQYF
>TRBJ2-6|NA|NA|TRBV5-4
TGTGCCAGCAGCCCCGGGGAGCAGGGGGCCAACGTCCTGACTTTC
CASSPGEQGANVLTF
>TRBJ2-1|TRBD1|once|TRBV6-5
TGTGCCAGCAGCCTAGGACAGGGGAACTACAATGAGCAGTTCTTC
CASSLGQGNYNEQFF
>TRBJ2-3|NA|NA|TRBV5-1
TGCGCCAGCAGCCCTGGTGGCCCAGATACGCAGTATTTT
CASSPGGPDTQYF
>TRBJ1-2|TRBD1|NA|TRBV10-3
TGTGCCACCTGGGGACAGGTGGATGGCTACACCTTC
CATWGQVDGYTF
>TRBJ2-7|TRBD1|NA|TRBV5-1
TGCGCCAGCAGCGTGGGACAGTTATCCTACGAGCAGTACTTC
CASSVGQLSYEQYF
>TRBJ2-1|TRBD2|NA|TRBV4-2
TGTGCCAGCAGCCAGGCTAGCGGGGGACACTACAATGAGCAGTTCTTC
CASSQASGGHYNEQFF
>TRBJ2-6|NA|NA|TRBV7-2
TGTGCCAGCAAAGAGGGCCCTGGGGCCAACGTCCTGACTTTC
CASKEGPGANVLTF
>TRBJ2-3|NA|NA|TRBV4-1
TGCGCCAGCAGCCTATCCAACAAATGGTTGGGCACAGATACGCAGTATTTT
CASSLSNKWLGTDTQYF
>TRBJ1-5|NA|NA|TRBV19
TGTGCCAGTAGTATAGATCGCGCTAATCAGCCCCAGCATTTT
CASSIDRANQPQHF
>TRBJ1-1|NA|NA|TRBV28
TGTGCCAGCAGTTTACAGGGAAGAGAAGCTTTCTTT
CASSLQGREAFF
>TRBJ2-2|TRBD2|NA|TRBV4-1
TGCGCCAGCAGCCAAGATCGGCTAGCGGGCACCGGGGAGCTGTTTTTT
CASSQDRLAGTGELFF
>TRBJ1-5|NA|NA|TRBV15
TGTGCCACCAGCAGAGAGAGGTGGGGAGTAGGGCAGCCCCAGCATTTT
CATSRERWGVGQPQHF
>TRBJ1-6|NA|NA|TRBV5-6
TGTGCCAGCAGCCCCCGGACCTCGGAGGTAGGATCACCCCTCCACTTT
CASSPRTSEVGSPLHF
>TRBJ1-6|NA|NA|TRBV7-9
TGTGCCAGCAGCTTGGAAATTGATAATTCACCCCTCCACTTT
CASSLEIDNSPLHF
>TRBJ1-2|TRBD1|few|TRBV5-3
TGTGCCAGAAGCTCCTGGGACAGGGAAGGTGGCTACACCTTC
CARSSWDREGGYTF
>TRBJ2-1|NA|once|TRBV30
TGTGCCTGGAGTGCCAGGGGGGGCCGATCGGATGAGCAGTTCTTC
CAWSARGGRSDEQFF
>TRBJ2-1|TRBD2|NA|TRBV5-6
TGTGCCAGCAACCCTAATCGTCTAGCGGGAGTATATGAGCAGTTCTTC
CASNPNRLAGVYEQFF
>TRBJ2-7|NA|NA|TRBV2
TGTGCCAGCAGTGAAGCGCTTCAGGGGACCCACTACGAGCAGTACTTC
CASSEALQGTHYEQYF
>TRBJ2-1|NA|NA|TRBV2
TGTGCCAGCAGTGGGGCGATCAGCTCCTACAATGAGCAGTTCTTC
CASSGAISSYNEQFF
>TRBJ2-2|NA|NA|TRBV5-1
TGCGCCAGCAGCTTTTTGGGCCCGGGACTGCAGTTCCAAAGCGGTCAAACCGGGGAGCTGTTTTTT
CASSFLGPGLQFQSGQTGELFF
>TRBJ1-5|NA|NA|TRBV2
TGTGCCAGCAGTGACACTGGCAATCAGCCCCAGCATTTT
CASSDTGNQPQHF
>TRBJ2-1|NA|NA|TRBV18
TGTGCCAGCTCACTAGGTAGCGGCGCTATTAATGAGCAGTTCTTC
CASSLGSGAINEQFF
>TRBJ1-1|TRBD1|NA|TRBV7-9
TGTGCCAGCAGCTTTTCGACAGGGGCGAACACTGAAGCTTTCTTT
CASSFSTGANTEAFF
>TRBJ1-3|NA|NA|TRBV9
TGTGCCAGCAGCGCCCCTTTGACTGCGAGTTCTGGAAACACCATATATTTT
CASSAPLTASSGNTIYF
>TRBJ1-1|NA|NA|TRBV10-2
TGCGCCAGCAGTGAGTCGTCCCTCGGGCCTGAAGCTTTCTTT
CASSESSLGPEAFF
>TRBJ2-7|NA|NA|TRBV5-4
TGTGCCAGCAGCAATACCGGGACACTAGCCTACGAGCAGTACTTC
CASSNTGTLAYEQYF
>TRBJ1-1|NA|NA|TRBV19
TGTGCCAGTAGTAGGAGAGGGCCGAACACTGAAGCTTTCTTT
CASSRRGPNTEAFF
>TRBJ1-1|NA|NA|TRBV7-6
TGTGCCAGCAGCTACACAGCGAACACTGAAGCTTTCTTT
CASSYTANTEAFF
>TRBJ2-7|NA|NA|TRBV14
TGTGCCAGCAGCCAAGGTTATAACTCCTACGAGCAGTACTTC
CASSQGYNSYEQYF
>TRBJ2-3|NA|NA|TRBV5-5
TGTGCCAGCGGAGTACTCCCTAGCACAGATACGCAGTATTTT
CASGVLPSTDTQYF
>TRBJ1-1|NA|NA|TRBV5-4
TGTGCCAGCAGCTTGTTCATCGGCAGTGAAGCTTTCTTT
CASSLFIGSEAFF